This T cell receptor (beta chain) was recorded in a study of T-cell reconstitution after alpha-beta-depleted transplantation in children. Preparing the TCRbeta library involved the use of unique molecular identifiers. Using its own MiXCR run on the PCR reads, TCRdb lists one record per CDR3 protein. The data show around 380,000 distinct CDR3 sequences, 9.5% to 13% seen once. The specimen was PBMCs from the stem cell graft donor, collected from the stem cell graft. This sequence originates from a human donor who donated a stem cell graft to a child with acute myeloid leukemia.

The CDR3 nucleotides read TGCGCCAGCAGCTTGGCCGGGGGAGCTTCCCCCCAGCATTTT. As protein: CASSLAGGASPQHF. The V gene is TRBV5-1, the J gene TRBJ1-5; TRBD1 is a possible D gene (5 bases). This CDR3 has 14 amino acids. Germline V gene data show CDR1 as SGHRS and CDR2 as YFSETQ. The ends were cut back, 0 bases at V and 10 bases at J, with 14 bases in the middle.